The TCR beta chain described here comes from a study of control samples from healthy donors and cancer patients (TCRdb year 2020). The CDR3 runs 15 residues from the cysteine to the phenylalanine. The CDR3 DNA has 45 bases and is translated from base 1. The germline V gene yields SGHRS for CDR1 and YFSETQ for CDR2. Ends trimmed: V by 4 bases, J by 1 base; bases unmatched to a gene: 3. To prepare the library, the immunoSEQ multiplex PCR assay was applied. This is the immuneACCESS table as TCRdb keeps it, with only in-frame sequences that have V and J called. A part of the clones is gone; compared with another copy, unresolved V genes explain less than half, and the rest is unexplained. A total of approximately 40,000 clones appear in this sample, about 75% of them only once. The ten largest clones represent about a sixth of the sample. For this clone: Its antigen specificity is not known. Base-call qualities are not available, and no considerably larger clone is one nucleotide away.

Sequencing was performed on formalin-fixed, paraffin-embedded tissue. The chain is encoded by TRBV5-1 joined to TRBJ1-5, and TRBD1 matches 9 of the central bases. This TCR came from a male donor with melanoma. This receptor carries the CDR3 CASSRTGESNQPQHF. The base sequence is TGCGCCAGCAGCCGGACAGGGGAGAGCAATCAGCCCCAGCATTTT. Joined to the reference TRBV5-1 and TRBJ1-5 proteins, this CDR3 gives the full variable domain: KAGVTQTPRYLIKTRGQQVTLSCSPISGHRSVSWYQQTPGQGLQFLFEYFSETQRNKGNFPGRFSGRQFSNSRSEMNVSTLELGDSALYLCASSRTGESNQPQHFGDGTRLSIL.